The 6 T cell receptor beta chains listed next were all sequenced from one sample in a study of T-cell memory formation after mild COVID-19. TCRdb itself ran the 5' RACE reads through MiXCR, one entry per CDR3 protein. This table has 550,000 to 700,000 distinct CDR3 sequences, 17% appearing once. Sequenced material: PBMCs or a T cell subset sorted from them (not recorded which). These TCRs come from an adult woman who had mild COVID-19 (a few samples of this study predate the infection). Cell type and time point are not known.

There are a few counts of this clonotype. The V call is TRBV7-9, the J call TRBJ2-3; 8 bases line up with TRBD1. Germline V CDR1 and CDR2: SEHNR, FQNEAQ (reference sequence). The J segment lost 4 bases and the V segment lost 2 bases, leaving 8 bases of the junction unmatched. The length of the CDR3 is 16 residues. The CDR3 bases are TGTGCCAGCAGCTTACCCCCAGGGGGCGTCTCAGATACGCAGTATTTT. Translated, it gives CASSLPPGGVSDTQYF.

DNA for the CDR3: TGTGCCAGCAGTTCGACCCAACCGAGACAGGGGGCGACAATATGGGACAATGAGCAGTTCTTC. It codes for CASSSTQPRQGATIWDNEQFF. The chain recombines TRBV6-5 with TRBJ2-1; 10 positions agree with TRBD1. This CDR3 spans 21 amino acids. Per germline, CDR1 MNHEY and CDR2 SVGAGI. With 4 bases clipped from V and 5 bases from J, the junction kept 23 bases outside the gene matches.

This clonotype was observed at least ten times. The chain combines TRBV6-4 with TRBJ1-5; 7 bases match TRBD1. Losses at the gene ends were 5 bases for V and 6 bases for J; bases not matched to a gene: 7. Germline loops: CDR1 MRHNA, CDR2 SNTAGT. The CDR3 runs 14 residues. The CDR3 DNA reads TGTGCCAGCAGTCCTACAGGGGACGGTCAGCCCCAGCATTTT. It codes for CASSPTGDGQPQHF.

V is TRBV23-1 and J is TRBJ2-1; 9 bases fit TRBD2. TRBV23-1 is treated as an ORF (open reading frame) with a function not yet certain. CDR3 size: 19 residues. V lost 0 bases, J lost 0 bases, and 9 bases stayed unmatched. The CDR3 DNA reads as TGCGCCAGCAGTCAATCGGTATCCCGAGCGGGGGGCTCCTACAATGAGCAGTTCTTC. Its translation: CASSQSVSRAGGSYNEQFF.

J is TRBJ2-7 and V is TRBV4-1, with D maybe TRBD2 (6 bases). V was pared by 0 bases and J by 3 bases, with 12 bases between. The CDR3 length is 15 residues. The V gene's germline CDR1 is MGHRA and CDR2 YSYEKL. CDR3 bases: TGCGCCAGCAGCCAAGACGGAGGGGTTAACTACGAGCAGTACTTC. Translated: CASSQDGGVNYEQYF.

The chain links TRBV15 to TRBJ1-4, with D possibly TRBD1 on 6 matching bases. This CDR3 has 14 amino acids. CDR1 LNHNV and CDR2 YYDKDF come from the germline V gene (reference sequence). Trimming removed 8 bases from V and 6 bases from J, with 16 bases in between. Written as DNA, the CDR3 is TGTGCCACCCTCGCTCAGGGGAGGGATGAAAAACTGTTTTTT. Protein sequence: CATLAQGRDEKLFF. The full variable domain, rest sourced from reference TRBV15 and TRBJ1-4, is DAMVIQNPRYQVTQFGKPVTLSCSQTLNHNVMYWYQQKSSQAPKLLFHYYDKDFNNEADTPDNFQSRRPNTSFCFLDIRSPGLGDTAMYLCATLAQGRDEKLFFGSGTQLSVL.